This TCR beta chain was documented in a study of CD8+ T cells in alopecia areata. Overall study context: Those treated were given oral tofacitinib at 5 to 10 mg twice daily. Overall study findings and caveats: Expanded CD8+ clones among the top 100, and scalp clonality, were significantly decreased by tofacitinib. Researchers reported that TCR sharing among patients proved less clear than in mice, possibly HLA-linked.

Extraction and reverse transcription of RNA yielded cDNA as the sequencing template. TCRdb's table, derived via immunoSEQ multiplex PCR, lists solely in-frame clones and lacks some. The sample has about 200,000 clones, 60% seen once; the top ten hold approximately 1%. A remark on this clone: Its antigen is not known. In the same sample, other DNA sequences code for this CDR3.

Treatment given: oral pan-JAK inhibitor, 5-10 mg twice daily. V dropped 0 bases and J dropped 0 bases, with 6 bases sitting between them. The CDR3 has 15 amino acids. Germline CDR1 SGHRS, CDR2 YFSETQ. The source is a human donor with alopecia areata. Sequencing used CD4+ T cells sorted from blood, obtained at week 24, from a patient treated with tofacitinib. J is TRBJ2-2 and V is TRBV5-1; D unclear. The CDR3 reads CASSLEAANTGELFF. In DNA form, the CDR3 reads TGCGCCAGCAGCTTGGAGGCGGCGAACACCGGGGAGCTGTTTTTT.